This T cell receptor (beta chain) was retrieved from a study of T cell changes during pregnancy in multiple sclerosis (dated by TCRdb to about 2019). Regarding the study in general: The study examined how the T cell repertoire changed over the course of pregnancy in women with multiple sclerosis.

Libraries came from the immunoSEQ multiplex PCR assay. TCRdb took over this immuneACCESS table, retaining in-frame rearrangements with V and J assigned. Such tables are incomplete; in checked studies, under half of the missing clones stem from an unresolved V gene, and the remainder is unexplained. Within this sample are 70,000 to 80,000 clones, with roughly 94% of them counted one time only. Less than 0.65% of the sample belongs to the ten largest clones. V loses 3 bases of germline sequence and J loses 4 bases, and the interval between the two ends is 21 bases. From its cysteine to its phenylalanine, the CDR3 spans 16 amino acids. Left in the record is the CDR3 DNA by itself, 48 bases read in frame from the first base. CDR1 and CDR2 are read off the germline V gene as SQVTM and ANQGSEA. To note about this clone: This clone's antigen is unknown. Qualities for individual bases were not recorded, and no much larger clone is one base off.

Sequences were derived from peripheral blood, sampled in the third trimester of pregnancy. In this chain, TRBV29-1 is recombined with TRBJ1-2; D gene: possibly TRBD1, on 5 matching bases. The sequence derives from a female donor with multiple sclerosis, enrolled in a pregnancy study. CDR3 reads: CSVEGRTDTGGYGYTF. The nucleotide sequence is given as TGCAGCGTTGAGGGAAGAACGGACACCGGGGGCTATGGCTACACCTTC.